This paragraph covers one T cell receptor (beta chain) sequence. Its antigen is unknown. This record comes from a study of T cell responses to AZD1222 COVID-19 vaccine. Study-level points and caveats: Dominant at 160-218 and 743-854, vaccine-associated CD4 TCRs also spanned spike. Most donors were white British, females outnumbered males, and clonal diversity was possibly underestimated. Nearly half of the spike-specific TCRs reportedly recognize variant regions that carry no mutations. No repertoire was sampled before or during the peak T cell response, only after it.

Some clones are missing from TCRdb's copy, which holds only in-frame ones; the method was immunoSEQ multiplex PCR. This repertoire shows about 78,000 clones, roughly 87% found once; its top ten account for 5%. V dropped 4 bases and J dropped 0 bases, with 12 bases sitting between them. This CDR3 contains 15 residues. Germline V gene data show CDR1 as MDHEN and CDR2 as SYDVKM. This chain uses TRBV28 with TRBJ1-1; the D gene is possibly TRBD1 (5 bases). The specimen was peripheral blood, collected on day 0 of MenACWY control vaccination. The sequence was collected from an adult in good health. CDR3 bases: TGTGCCAGCAGTTCAATTGCAGGGCTGAACACTGAAGCTTTCTTT. It is translated as CASSSIAGLNTEAFF.